What follows are 3 T cell receptor beta chains derived from one specimen sequenced in a study of CD8+ T cells in alopecia areata. Once RNA had been extracted, it was reverse transcribed into cDNA to act as the sequencing template. Only in-frame clones appear in the TCRdb table, and some are missing; sequencing was by immunoSEQ multiplex PCR. This table has approximately 98,000 clones, approximately 59% appearing once. The specimen was CD8+ T cells sorted from blood. Source of these receptors: a human donor in good health.

This clone came up a few times. The J gene is TRBJ2-1, the V gene TRBV6-1, with 8 bases that match TRBD1. The CDR3 loop spans 17 amino acids. V lost 1 base to trimming and J lost 4 bases; unmatched junction nucleotides: 9. In germline, CDR1 is MNHNS, CDR2 SASEGT. The CDR3 DNA sequence: TGTGCCAGCAGTGAAGGATTGGCAGGGGGCATGTACAATGAGCAGTTCTTC. Translation: CASSEGLAGGMYNEQFF.

The chain joins TRBV7-9 to TRBJ1-2; D is possibly TRBD1 (5 bases). The CDR3 has 15 residues. The ends were cut back, 1 base at V and 0 bases at J, with 9 bases in the middle. Germline CDR1 and CDR2: SEHNR and FQNEAQ (reference sequence). CDR3 DNA sequence: TGTGCCAGCAGCTTAGTAGAGGGGACTAACTATGGCTACACCTTC. Residues: CASSLVEGTNYGYTF. The full variable domain, its missing parts supplied by reference TRBV7-9 and TRBJ1-2, is DTGVSQNPRHKITKRGQNVTFRCDPISEHNRLYWYRQTLGQGPEFLTYFQNEAQLEKSRLLSDRFSAERPKGSFSTLEIQRTEQGDSAMYLCASSLVEGTNYGYTFGSGTRLTVV.

The CDR3 nucleotides read TGTGCCAGCAGCCGACAGGGAGGGGCCCAGTACTTC. It yields the protein CASSRQGGAQYF. The J gene is TRBJ2-5, the V gene TRBV11-3; D is tentatively TRBD1 or TRBD2 (7 bases each). CDR3 length: 12 amino acids. The germline V gene has CDR1 SGHNT and CDR2 YENEEA. V was cut by 5 bases and J by 9 bases, with 13 bases left in between.